These 22 T cell receptor beta chains were all obtained from the same sample, sequenced in a study of T cells after yellow fever vaccination. TCRdb re-derived calls from the 5' RACE reads in MiXCR, one entry per CDR3 protein. Among approximately 510,000 distinct CDR3 sequences listed, 21% were seen once. Material: PBMCs, obtained less than 25 days after the first yellow fever vaccination. The receptors here all came from a man aged 18 to 29 who received the YFV17D yellow fever vaccine.

This clonotype was counted a few times. The chain couples TRBV7-9 to TRBJ1-2; a weak D match, TRBD1 (5 bases). This CDR3 comprises 14 residues. Germline V CDR1 and CDR2: SEHNR, FQNEAQ (reference sequence). The V and J ends lost 1 base and 4 bases respectively, with 10 bases between them. This CDR3 is CASSLERGFYGYTF. The CDR3 DNA is TGTGCCAGCAGCTTAGAGCGGGGGTTCTATGGCTACACCTTC.

This clonotype was detected a few times. The V call is TRBV12-3 or TRBV12-4, the J call TRBJ1-2, with a tentative D call TRBD1 (6 bases). The CDR3 spans 11 residues. The ends were cut back, 5 bases at V and 6 bases at J, with 7 bases in the middle. The CDR3 nucleotides are TGTGCCAGCAGTACAGGGAATGGCTACACCTTC. Translating gives CASSTGNGYTF.

This chain joins TRBV24-1 and TRBJ2-5, with D unclear. Germline V gives CDR1 KGHDR, CDR2 SFDVKD. Trimming removed 4 bases at V and 5 bases at J, with 10 bases between. CDR3 size: 13 residues. The CDR3 loop is CATSDPTNETQYF. The CDR3 nucleotides read TGTGCCACCAGTGACCCTACTAATGAGACCCAGTACTTC.

This clonotype was seen more than once but under ten times. The chain employs TRBV6-5 and TRBJ1-4, with D tentatively TRBD1 (5 bases). V was cut by 3 bases and J by 8 bases, with 16 bases left in between. Germline loops: CDR1 MNHEY, CDR2 SVGAGI. CDR3 size: 15 residues. CDR3 amino acids: CASSYSGGAGEKLFF. The DNA for the CDR3 is TGTGCCAGCAGTTATAGCGGTGGGGCTGGGGAAAAACTGTTTTTT.

This clonotype was seen a handful of times. This chain links TRBV5-4 with TRBJ2-7, with D hard to call. The length of the CDR3 is 14 residues. V gave up 4 bases and J gave up 0 bases, with 11 bases separating them. Germline values: CDR1 SGHNT, CDR2 YYREEE (reference sequence). The CDR3 DNA reads as TGTGCCAGCAGCGCAGCTCCAGACTCCTACGAGCAGTACTTC. This encodes CASSAAPDSYEQYF.

The chain employs TRBV6-2 or TRBV6-3 and TRBJ2-1; D is possibly TRBD1 or TRBD2 (5 bases each). Trimming stripped 6 bases from V and 0 bases from J, with 18 bases between. CDR3 length equals 17 residues. Germline assignment: CDR1 MNHEY and CDR2 SVGEGT. The chain's CDR3 is CASRPQGTASSYNEQFF. The CDR3 bases are TGTGCCAGCAGACCCCAAGGGACGGCGAGCTCCTACAATGAGCAGTTCTTC.

This clonotype came up a few times. The rearrangement joins TRBV24-1 to TRBJ2-2; unclear D gene. The CDR3 is 11 amino acids. With 7 bases removed from V and 8 bases from J, the gap between germline ends came to 7 bases. Looked up from germline, CDR1 is KGHDR and CDR2 is SFDVKD. CDR3 DNA: TGTGCCACCAGCTCCGGGGGGGAGCTGTTTTTT. It specifies CATSSGGELFF.

The gene calls are TRBV27 and TRBJ2-7; D is tentatively TRBD1 or TRBD2 (5 bases each). The CDR3 consists of 14 residues. Germline CDR1 is MNHEY and CDR2 is SMNVEV (reference sequence). V lost 3 bases and J lost 6, with 15 bases in between. CDR3 nucleotides: TGTGCCAGCAGTTTGGGCCAGGGAGTCGCCGAGCAGTACTTC. Translating gives CASSLGQGVAEQYF.

The chain joins TRBV4-2 to TRBJ2-5, with 11 positions matching TRBD2. With V trimmed by 0 bases and J by 5 bases, 14 bases remained unmatched. Germline V lookup: CDR1 LGHNA, CDR2 YNFKEQ. The CDR3 has 19 residues. For the CDR3, the DNA is TGTGCCAGCAGCCAAGATAACCTCCTTAGCGGGGGGGCCGGGGAGACCCAGTACTTC. Its protein is CASSQDNLLSGGAGETQYF.

V gene TRBV5-1 combines with J gene TRBJ2-1; tentative D call: TRBD2 (7 bases). Germline V gene lookup returns CDR1 SGHRS and CDR2 YFSETQ. Trimming removed 4 bases at V and 2 bases at J, with 13 bases between. The CDR3 is made up of 15 amino acids. The CDR3 protein is CASSPPGGTYNEQFF. The CDR3, as DNA: TGCGCCAGCAGCCCCCCGGGGGGCACCTACAATGAGCAGTTCTTC.

A few counts support this clonotype. The chain couples TRBV5-4 to TRBJ2-2; tentative D call: TRBD2 (7 bases). The CDR3 consists of 15 residues. V dropped 4 bases and J dropped 5 bases, with 15 bases sitting between them. Per the germline V gene, CDR1 is SGHNT and CDR2 is YYREEE (reference sequence). The CDR3 region is CASSRGGAETGELFF. The CDR3 region has the DNA TGTGCCAGCAGCCGCGGGGGCGCGGAGACCGGGGAGCTGTTTTTT.

This clonotype came up a few times. This chain links TRBV5-4 with TRBJ1-4, with D maybe TRBD1 (6 bases). The V end lost 2 bases, the J end lost 0 bases, and 14 bases lay between the germline ends. The germline CDR1 and CDR2 sequences are SGHNT and YYREEE (reference sequence). This CDR3 contains 17 residues. In nucleotides, the CDR3 is TGTGCCAGCAGCTTCCAGACAGGTCCTGCAACTAATGAAAAACTGTTTTTT. Its protein is CASSFQTGPATNEKLFF.

The gene calls are TRBV3-1 and TRBJ2-3; possibly TRBD1 or TRBD2 for D (5 bases each). The CDR3 has 15 amino acids. Trimming left V 6 bases short and J 4 bases short, with 17 bases between. The germline V gene has CDR1 LGHDT and CDR2 YNNKEL (reference sequence). The DNA of the CDR3 is TGTGCCAGCAGACCCGGGACCCATAGGGCAGATACGCAGTATTTT. Its protein product is CASRPGTHRADTQYF.

This clonotype has more than one count but fewer than ten. The V and J genes are TRBV12-3 or TRBV12-4 and TRBJ1-1; weak D call: TRBD1 (5 bases). Trimming took off 7 bases at V and 1 base at J, with 13 bases between the two ends. The CDR3 is 14 amino acids. This chain's CDR3 is CASIPGPTNTEAFF. CDR3 DNA: TGTGCCAGCATCCCGGGACCGACGAACACTGAAGCTTTCTTT.

The chain couples TRBV7-2 to TRBJ1-5; D ambiguous. V lost 5 bases and J 5 bases, leaving 10 bases between the germline ends. Germline values: CDR1 SGHTA, CDR2 FQGNSA. The CDR3 is 13 residues long. This chain's CDR3 is CASSRGSHQPQHF. CDR3 nucleotides: TGTGCCAGCAGCCGCGGGAGTCATCAGCCCCAGCATTTT.

This clonotype has at least ten counts. The chain employs TRBV7-6 and TRBJ2-2, with D hard to call. The V end was cut by 5 bases, the J end by 2 bases, with 9 bases between. Germline V gives CDR1 SGHVS, CDR2 FNYEAQ. The CDR3 is made up of 14 amino acids. This CDR3 reads CASSRTANTGELFF. CDR3 in DNA: TGTGCCAGCAGCCGTACAGCAAACACCGGGGAGCTGTTTTTT. Supplemented by reference TRBV7-6 and TRBJ2-2, the full variable domain reads GAGVSQSPRYKVTKRGQDVALRCDPISGHVSLYWYRQALGQGPEFLTYFNYEAQQDKSGLPNDRFSAERPEGSISTLTIQRTEQRDSAMYRCASSRTANTGELFFGEGSRLTVL.

The rearrangement links TRBV28 to TRBJ1-2; 8 nucleotides line up with TRBD1. This CDR3 spans 14 amino acids. Germline values: CDR1 MDHEN, CDR2 SYDVKM. V was clipped by 10 bases and J by 5 bases; unmatched bases: 12. CDR3 loop: CATPKEGQAYGYTF. CDR3 nucleotides: TGTGCCACCCCGAAAGAGGGACAGGCGTATGGCTACACCTTC.

V and J are TRBV27 and TRBJ1-4; D gene unclear. Germline V gene lookup returns CDR1 MNHEY and CDR2 SMNVEV (reference sequence). The CDR3 has 14 residues. The V gene lost 3 bases and the J gene lost 4 bases, with 9 bases spanning the gap. The CDR3 sequence: CASSFSGYNEKLFF. The DNA of the CDR3 is TGTGCCAGCAGTTTCTCGGGTTATAATGAAAAACTGTTTTTT.

This clonotype was counted a few times. The gene calls are TRBV7-2 and TRBJ2-3; D may be TRBD1 (6 bases). V shed 1 base and J shed 5 bases, with 13 bases lying between them. Germline V CDR1 and CDR2: SGHTA, FQGNSA. The CDR3 totals 15 residues. CDR3 coding DNA: TGTGCCAGCAGCTTAGGTTCACAGGACAGAGATACGCAGTATTTT. Translation gives CASSLGSQDRDTQYF.

This clonotype was recorded a few times. As DNA, the CDR3 is TGCAGCGGGGAAACAGGGGGCGGCTATGGCTACACCTTC. Protein sequence: CSGETGGGYGYTF. This chain joins TRBV29-1 and TRBJ1-2; 9 positions match TRBD1. Germline V CDR1 and CDR2: SQVTM, ANQGSEA. Germline trimming cut 7 bases from V and 4 bases from J; bases unmatched to any gene: 7. The CDR3 is 13 residues long.

This clonotype has more than one count but fewer than ten. The rearrangement links TRBV15 to TRBJ2-5; 11 bases map to TRBD2. CDR3 size: 15 residues. The junction had 3 bases not matched to a gene; V was cut back by 5 bases and J by 1 base. The germline V gene encodes CDR1 LNHNV and CDR2 YYDKDF (reference sequence). The CDR3 DNA reads as TGTGCCACCAGCGGGGGGACTAGCGGCCAAGAGACCCAGTACTTC. Amino acids: CATSGGTSGQETQYF.

The chain carries TRBV28 and TRBJ2-1; D perhaps matches TRBD2 (5 bases). CDR3 length: 15 amino acids. The V end was cut by 5 bases, the J end by 7 bases, with 18 bases between. Germline V gives CDR1 MDHEN, CDR2 SYDVKM. The DNA for the CDR3 is TGTGCCAGCAGTCTCGCCCGGACTGGAACTAATGAGCAGTTCTTC. It codes for CASSLARTGTNEQFF.